The clone carrying this TCR beta chain was observed a few times. Repertoires were generated with immunoSEQ multiplex PCR, while TCRdb's copy carries only in-frame clones and drops some. The sample has roughly 57,000 clones, about 88% seen once. This sample is part of a study of T cell changes during pregnancy in multiple sclerosis. The CDR3 loop spans 13 amino acids. CDR1 and CDR2 (germline): SGHNT, YYREEE (reference sequence). Deletions cut 4 bases from V and 2 bases from J, with 8 bases between. The receptor's source is a female donor with multiple sclerosis, enrolled in a pregnancy study. J is TRBJ2-3 and V is TRBV5-4; a possible D gene is TRBD2 (5 bases). This sample comprised peripheral blood, obtained in the first trimester of pregnancy. This chain's CDR3 is CASSPGNTDTQYF. CDR3 sequence (DNA): TGTGCCAGCAGCCCCGGGAACACAGATACGCAGTATTTT.